This T cell receptor beta chain was documented in a study of T cell responses to AZD1222 COVID-19 vaccine (dated by TCRdb to 2020 to 2022). Concerning the study at large: Because spike-specific TCR depth and breadth did not differ between the two schedules, AZD1222 recipients who got a second dose at roughly 4 weeks were pooled with those who got a second dose at roughly 12 weeks. A total of over 230 trial participants underwent TCR sequencing, of whom approximately 210 received two doses of AZD1222 and some 25 received two doses of the MenACWY control vaccine. Trial participants were enrolled into age subgroups of 18-55, 56-69 and 70-plus years, which contained around 140, 26 and 57 TCR-sequenced participants, respectively. General findings and caveats noted by the study authors: Conclusions about previously exposed vaccinees were limited because only a handful of AZD1222 recipients were SARS-CoV-2 seropositive at baseline. The 56-69-year group was small, and its depth increase did not reach significance, likely because of low power. Participants were mostly white British, with more females than males. The authors suggested clonal diversity may have been underestimated. No day 14 peak-response samples were available, so repertoires were characterized only after the peak T cell response. A significant rise in spike-specific TCR breadth and depth was observed after two AZD1222 doses relative to day 0 and relative to MenACWY recipients. Epitopes outside the regions mutated in the B.1.351 and B.1.1.7 variants were reportedly recognized by nearly half of the unique spike-specific TCRs. The whole spike protein was spanned by vaccine-associated CD4 TCRs, and dominant responses were seen in regions 160-218 and 743-854.

About this clone itself: It has no known antigen specificity. No clone much larger than this one lies a single base away; base qualities are absent.

The sample's time point label, in plain terms: baseline before first vaccination. The vaccinee samples were drawn from two UK trials, COV001 and COV002, one of which was a single-blind randomized controlled phase 2/3 trial testing AZD1222 (ChAdOx1 nCoV-19) in healthy adults. For TCRbeta chain sequencing, PBMC samples were collected from trial participants at day 0 and at day 28 after the second dose. The CDR3 regions of human TCRbeta chains were analyzed by immunosequencing. The original methods were these. TCRs in the repertoires were matched against a reference library of SARS-CoV-2-specific TCRs that had been generated with the MIRA antigen-specificity platform. Breadth was defined as the fraction of unique TCRs that were SARS-CoV-2-associated. Depth was defined as the fraction of total T cells that were SARS-CoV-2-associated. Using the MIRA data, each spike-specific TCR was mapped to the spike region that the TCR reacts to and placed in a CD4 or CD8 class. Log10-transformed breadth and depth values were compared by one-way ANOVA with Sidak's multiple comparisons tests. This is the immuneACCESS table as TCRdb keeps it, with only in-frame sequences that have V and J called. A part of the clones is gone; compared with another copy, unresolved V genes explain less than half, and the rest is unexplained. The DNA gave D and trimming, while V, J and clone size come from that table. The sample includes 95,000 to 110,000 clones, with 80% to 90% observed a single time. The ten largest clones represent approximately 20% of the sample.

At the junction V is shortened by 5 bases and J by 2 bases; bases outside the gene matches: 2. Its CDR3 holds 13 amino acids, cysteine through phenylalanine. Left in the record is the CDR3 DNA by itself, 39 bases read in frame from the first base. The germline V gene gives CDR1 as KGHSH and CDR2 as LQKENI. The chain couples TRBV18 to TRBJ2-7, with 8 central nucleotides matching TRBD1. This receptor was taken from an adult in good health. The sample in question was peripheral blood, obtained on day 0 of AZD1222 vaccination. The CDR3 protein: CASSADRAYEQYF. The sequenced DNA: TGTGCCAGCTCAGCGGACAGGGCCTACGAGCAGTACTTC.